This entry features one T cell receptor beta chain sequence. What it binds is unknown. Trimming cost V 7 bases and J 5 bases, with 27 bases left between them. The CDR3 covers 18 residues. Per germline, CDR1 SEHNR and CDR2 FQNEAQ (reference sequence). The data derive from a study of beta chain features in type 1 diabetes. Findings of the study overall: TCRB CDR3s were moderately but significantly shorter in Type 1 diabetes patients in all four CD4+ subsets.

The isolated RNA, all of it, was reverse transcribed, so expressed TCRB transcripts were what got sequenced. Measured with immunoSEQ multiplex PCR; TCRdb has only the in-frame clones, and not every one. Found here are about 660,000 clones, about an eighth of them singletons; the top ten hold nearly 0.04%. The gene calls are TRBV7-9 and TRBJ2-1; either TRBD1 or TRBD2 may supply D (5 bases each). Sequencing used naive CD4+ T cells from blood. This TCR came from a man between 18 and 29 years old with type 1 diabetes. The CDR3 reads CASNWGSGHLGADNEQFF. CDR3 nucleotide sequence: TGTGCCAGCAACTGGGGGAGCGGACATTTAGGCGCCGACAATGAGCAGTTCTTC.